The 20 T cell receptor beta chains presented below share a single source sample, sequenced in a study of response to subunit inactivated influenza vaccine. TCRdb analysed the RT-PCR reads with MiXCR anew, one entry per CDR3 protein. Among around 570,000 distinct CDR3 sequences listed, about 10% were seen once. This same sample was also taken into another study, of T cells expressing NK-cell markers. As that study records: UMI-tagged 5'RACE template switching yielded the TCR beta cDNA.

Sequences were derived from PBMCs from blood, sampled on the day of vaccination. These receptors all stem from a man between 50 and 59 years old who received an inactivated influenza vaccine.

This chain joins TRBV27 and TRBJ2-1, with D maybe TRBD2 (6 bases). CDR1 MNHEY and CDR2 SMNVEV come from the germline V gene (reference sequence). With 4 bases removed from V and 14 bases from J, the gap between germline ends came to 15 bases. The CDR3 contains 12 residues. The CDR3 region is CASSSTRTAEFF. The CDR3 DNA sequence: TGTGCCAGCAGTTCGACTAGAACCGCGGAGTTCTTC.

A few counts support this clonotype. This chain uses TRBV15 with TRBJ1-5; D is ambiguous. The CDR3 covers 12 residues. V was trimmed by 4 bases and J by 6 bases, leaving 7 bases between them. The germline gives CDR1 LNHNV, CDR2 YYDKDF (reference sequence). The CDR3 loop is CATSKMSQPQHF. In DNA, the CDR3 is TGTGCCACCAGCAAAATGAGTCAGCCCCAGCATTTT.

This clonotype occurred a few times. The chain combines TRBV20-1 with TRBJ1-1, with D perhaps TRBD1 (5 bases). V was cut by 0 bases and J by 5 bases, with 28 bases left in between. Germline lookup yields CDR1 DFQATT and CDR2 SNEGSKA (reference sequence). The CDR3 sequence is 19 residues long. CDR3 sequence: CSARDQGARRVREGTEAFF. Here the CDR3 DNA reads TGCAGTGCTAGAGATCAGGGTGCGCGTCGCGTGAGGGAGGGAACTGAAGCTTTCTTT.

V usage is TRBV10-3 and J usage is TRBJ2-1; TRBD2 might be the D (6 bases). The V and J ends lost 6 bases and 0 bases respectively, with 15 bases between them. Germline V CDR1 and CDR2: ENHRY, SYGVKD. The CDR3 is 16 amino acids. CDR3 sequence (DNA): TGTGCCATCAGCGAGGGAGCGGGCTACTCCTACAATGAGCAGTTCTTC. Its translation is CAISEGAGYSYNEQFF.

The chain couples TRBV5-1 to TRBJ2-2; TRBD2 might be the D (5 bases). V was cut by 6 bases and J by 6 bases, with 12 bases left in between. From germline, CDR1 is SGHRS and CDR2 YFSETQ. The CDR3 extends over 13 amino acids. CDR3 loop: CASTLGGAGELFF. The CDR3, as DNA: TGCGCCAGCACGCTCGGAGGAGCCGGGGAGCTGTTTTTT.

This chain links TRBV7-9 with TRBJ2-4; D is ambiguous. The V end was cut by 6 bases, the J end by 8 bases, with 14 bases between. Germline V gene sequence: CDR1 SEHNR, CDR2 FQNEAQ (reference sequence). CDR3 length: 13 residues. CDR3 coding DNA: TGTGCCAGCAGTTCAAACCGGCTGGACATTCAGTACTTC. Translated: CASSSNRLDIQYF.

In nucleotides, the CDR3 is TGTGCCAGCAGTGAATCTGGGGACTACGAGCAGTACTTC. This codes for CASSESGDYEQYF. The rearrangement uses TRBV25-1 and TRBJ2-7; unclear D gene. CDR1 is MGHDK, CDR2 SYGVNS, per germline. The CDR3 is made up of 13 amino acids. Trimming cost V 1 base and J 3 bases, with 7 bases left between them.

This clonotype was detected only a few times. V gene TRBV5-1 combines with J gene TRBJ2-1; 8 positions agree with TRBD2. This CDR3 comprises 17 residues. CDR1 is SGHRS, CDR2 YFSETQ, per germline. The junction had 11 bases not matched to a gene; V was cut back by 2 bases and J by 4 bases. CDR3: CASSLLSAAGGYNEQFF. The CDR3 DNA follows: TGCGCCAGCAGCTTACTTTCCGCGGCGGGGGGTTACAATGAGCAGTTCTTC.

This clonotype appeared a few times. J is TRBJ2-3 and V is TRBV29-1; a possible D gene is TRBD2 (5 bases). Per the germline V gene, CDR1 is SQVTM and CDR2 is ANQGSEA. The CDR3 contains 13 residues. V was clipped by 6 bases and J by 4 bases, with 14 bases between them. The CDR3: CSVGGEAADTQYF. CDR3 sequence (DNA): TGCAGCGTCGGTGGGGAAGCGGCAGATACGCAGTATTTT.

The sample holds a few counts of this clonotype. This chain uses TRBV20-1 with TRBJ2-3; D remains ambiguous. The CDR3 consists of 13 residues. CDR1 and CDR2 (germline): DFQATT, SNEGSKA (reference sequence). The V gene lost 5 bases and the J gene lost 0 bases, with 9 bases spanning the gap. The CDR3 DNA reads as TGCAGTGCTCCGAGCCCTAGCACAGATACGCAGTATTTT. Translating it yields CSAPSPSTDTQYF.

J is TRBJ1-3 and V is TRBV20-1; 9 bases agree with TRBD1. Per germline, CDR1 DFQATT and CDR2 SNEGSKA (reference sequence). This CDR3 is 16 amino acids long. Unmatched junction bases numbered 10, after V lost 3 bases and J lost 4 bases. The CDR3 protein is CSASGTGGAKGNTIYF. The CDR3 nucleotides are TGCAGTGCTAGCGGTACAGGGGGCGCGAAAGGAAACACCATATATTTT.

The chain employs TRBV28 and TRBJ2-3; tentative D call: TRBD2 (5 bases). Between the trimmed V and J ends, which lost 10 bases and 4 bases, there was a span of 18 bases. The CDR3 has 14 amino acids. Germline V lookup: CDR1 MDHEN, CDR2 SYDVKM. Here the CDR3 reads CATIPLAAADTQYF. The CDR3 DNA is TGTGCCACCATCCCTCTAGCAGCAGCAGATACGCAGTATTTT.

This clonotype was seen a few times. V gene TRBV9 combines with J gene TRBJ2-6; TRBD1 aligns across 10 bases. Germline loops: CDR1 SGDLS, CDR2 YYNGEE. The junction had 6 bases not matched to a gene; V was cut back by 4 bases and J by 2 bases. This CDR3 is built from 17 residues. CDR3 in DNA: TGTGCCAGCAGCATGGGACAGGGGATTGCTGGGGCCAACGTCCTGACTTTC. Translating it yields CASSMGQGIAGANVLTF.

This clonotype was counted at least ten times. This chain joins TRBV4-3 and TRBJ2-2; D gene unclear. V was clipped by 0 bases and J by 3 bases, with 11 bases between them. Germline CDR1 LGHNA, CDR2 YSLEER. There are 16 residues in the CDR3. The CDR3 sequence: CASSQDSQAHTGELFF. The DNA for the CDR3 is TGCGCCAGCAGCCAAGATTCCCAGGCGCACACCGGGGAGCTGTTTTTT.

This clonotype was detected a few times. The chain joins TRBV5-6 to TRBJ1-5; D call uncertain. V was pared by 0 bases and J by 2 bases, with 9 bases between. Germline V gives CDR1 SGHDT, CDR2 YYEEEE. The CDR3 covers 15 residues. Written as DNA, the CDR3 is TGTGCCAGCAGCTTGGGTCAGAAGCGCAATCAGCCCCAGCATTTT. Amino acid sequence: CASSLGQKRNQPQHF.

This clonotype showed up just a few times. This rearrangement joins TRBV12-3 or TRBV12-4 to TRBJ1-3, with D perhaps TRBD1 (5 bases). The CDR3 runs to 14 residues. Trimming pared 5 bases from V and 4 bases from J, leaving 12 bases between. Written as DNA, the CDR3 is TGTGCCAGCAGTCCCGGGGCCCTGGGAAACACCATATATTTT. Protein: CASSPGALGNTIYF.

The DNA of the CDR3 is TGTGCCAGCAGTATAATAGCGGGAGGTGGTTACAATGAGCAGTTCTTC. It specifies CASSIIAGGGYNEQFF. The V gene is TRBV27, the J gene TRBJ2-1; TRBD2 matches 10 bases. The CDR3 covers 16 residues. The germline V gene encodes CDR1 MNHEY and CDR2 SMNVEV (reference sequence). The junction had 8 bases not matched to a gene; V was cut back by 5 bases and J by 4 bases.

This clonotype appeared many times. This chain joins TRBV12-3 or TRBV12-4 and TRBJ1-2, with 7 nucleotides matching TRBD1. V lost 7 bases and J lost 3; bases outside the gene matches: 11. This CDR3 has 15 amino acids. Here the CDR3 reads CASKLTQGFHYGYTF. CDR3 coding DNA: TGTGCCAGCAAGCTCACACAGGGGTTTCACTATGGCTACACCTTC.

CDR3 sequence: CASSYTGVSYEQYF. The DNA for the CDR3 is TGTGCCAGCAGTTATACAGGTGTATCCTACGAGCAGTACTTC. V and J are TRBV6-5 and TRBJ2-7; D might be TRBD1 (5 bases). Germline assignment: CDR1 MNHEY and CDR2 SVGAGI. The CDR3 runs to 14 residues. Trimming left V 3 bases short and J 1 base short, with 10 bases between.

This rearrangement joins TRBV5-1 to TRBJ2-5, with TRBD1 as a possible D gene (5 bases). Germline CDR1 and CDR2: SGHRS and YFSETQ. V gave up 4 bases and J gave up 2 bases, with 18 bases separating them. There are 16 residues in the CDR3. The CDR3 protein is CASSPYAQGSQETQYF. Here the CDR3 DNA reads TGCGCCAGCAGCCCCTATGCTCAGGGATCTCAAGAGACCCAGTACTTC.